This TCR beta chain originates from a study of T cell repertoires in cytomegalovirus infection. Background on the study: CMV epitopes, recently identified HLA-C-restricted and well-studied HLA-B-restricted, were used. CMV infection plus the matching HLA type was flagged by public TCR beta signatures. Study outcomes and limitations: HLA-C-restricted CMV-specific TCR beta clonotypes were dominant in the ex vivo response. Carriers of CMV plus the relevant HLA were identified by cumulative public TCR beta family frequency.

MiXCR was run by TCRdb on the reads, yielding one entry per CDR3 protein. The data contain 90,000 to 110,000 distinct CDR3 sequences, 25% to 35% of them seen just once; the ten biggest clones take up around 80%. Germline V gene sequence: CDR1 SGHKS, CDR2 YYEKEE (reference sequence). This CDR3 region has 11 residues. Trimming removed 6 bases at V and 13 bases at J, with 16 bases between. About this clonotype: As yet, its antigen is unknown.

The sequencing here drew on CD8+ T cells from cultured PBMCs, taken from culture after CMV antigen stimulation. This receptor was identified in a human donor in good health (CMV status not recorded). Some clones in this sample may be carry-over from other donors' samples. This chain links TRBV5-5 with TRBJ1-2, with no clear D. Here the CDR3 DNA reads TGTGCCAGCATCTACGGAGCGGAGTGCACCTTC. Encoded protein: CASIYGAECTF.